The clone carrying this TCR beta chain was counted many times. The data originate from a study of regulatory T cells in long-lasting Graves disease. Arm-PCR with iRepertoire HTBI primers amplified the CDR3 regions for these TCR beta libraries. TCRdb recomputed calls from the multiplex PCR reads with MiXCR, one row per CDR3 protein. This table holds about 450,000 distinct CDR3 sequences, 14% found once. The time point denotes: newly diagnosed GD, antithyroid drugs for less than 3 months. PBMC-extracted RNA yielded the TCR library. V was clipped by 2 bases and J by 5 bases; unmatched bases: 7. CDR3 length: 15 residues. Germline loops: CDR1 GTSNPN, CDR2 SVGIG (reference sequence). This same sample was also taken into another study, of T cells in Graves' hyperthyroidism and ophthalmopathy. That investigation notes: Exclusion criteria comprised uncontrolled infection, other autoimmune disease, pregnancy or lactation. The HTBI primer set drove a first-round RT-PCR of the TCR CDR3. Most thyroid clonotypes that were expanded above 0.001 also turned up in blood.

This chain connects TRBV30 to TRBJ2-5, with 11 positions matching TRBD2. The specimen was peripheral blood mononuclear cells (PBMCs), collected at new diagnosis, from a patient treated with antithyroid drugs. The source of this sequence is a woman aged 45-65 years with Graves disease. Here the CDR3 DNA reads TGTGCCTGGAGTTTAGCGGGAGGGCCGGGGGAGACCCAGTACTTC. Residues: CAWSLAGGPGETQYF. Variable domain in full (rest from reference TRBV30 and TRBJ2-5): SQTIHQWPATLVQPVGSPLSLECTVEGTSNPNLYWYRQAAGRGLQLLFYSVGIGQISSEVPQNLSASRPQDRQFILSSKKLLLSDSGFYLCAWSLAGGPGETQYFGPGTRLLVL.